The clone carrying this TCR beta chain was seen only a few times. As yet, its antigen is unknown. This entry is derived from a study of beta chain features in type 1 diabetes. Study-level points and caveats: Across all four CD4+ subsets, people with type 1 diabetes showed modestly shorter TCRB CDR3s. The study found that naive, central memory and Treg TCRB repertoires appeared more similar in patients than in healthy donors. Type 1 diabetes patients had VDJ junctions that carried fewer insertions and more deletions.

Expressed TCRB transcripts were sequenced, since all the RNA that had been isolated was reverse transcribed. Method: immunoSEQ multiplex PCR; TCRdb's copy keeps in-frame clones and lacks some. The sample shows around 250,000 clones, approximately 24% of them seen only once. This CDR3 comprises 13 residues. Germline V gene lookup returns CDR1 GTSNPN and CDR2 SVGIG (reference sequence). V lost 4 bases, J lost 7 bases, and 6 bases stayed unmatched. Sorting produced populations that all topped 95% purity. The rearrangement links TRBV30 to TRBJ1-5; 8 positions agree with TRBD1. The sequence derives from a woman in her thirties with type 1 diabetes. The material sequenced was naive CD4+ T cells from blood. The CDR3 sequence is CAWTGGAGQPQHF. The CDR3, as DNA: TGTGCCTGGACAGGGGGCGCGGGACAGCCCCAGCATTTT. Variable domain in full (rest from reference TRBV30 and TRBJ1-5): SQTIHQWPATLVQPVGSPLSLECTVEGTSNPNLYWYRQAAGRGLQLLFYSVGIGQISSEVPQNLSASRPQDRQFILSSKKLLLSDSGFYLCAWTGGAGQPQHFGDGTRLSIL.